A single sample is the source of the 2 T cell receptor beta chains below, sequenced in a study of OX40 agonist ivuxolimab in advanced cancers. Clones were sequenced by immunoSEQ multiplex PCR, and TCRdb holds only the in-frame ones, with some missing. The sample carries tens of thousands of clones, roughly 81% recorded once. The sample consisted of CD4+ or CD8+ T cells sorted from blood, taken in a trial of the OX40 agonist ivuxolimab. Every receptor here comes from an adult with an advanced solid tumor such as melanoma, head and neck, liver or kidney cancer.

The CDR3 loop reads CSVEDLGGPSTGELFF. CDR3 sequence (DNA): TGCAGCGTTGAAGATCTTGGAGGACCAAGCACCGGGGAGCTGTTTTTT. The chain joins TRBV29-1 to TRBJ2-2; possibly TRBD2 for D (5 bases). CDR1 and CDR2 (germline): SQVTM, ANQGSEA. The ends were cut back, 0 bases at V and 4 bases at J, with 15 bases in the middle. The CDR3 has 16 amino acids.

The rearrangement links TRBV5-1 to TRBJ1-3; tentative D call: TRBD1 (6 bases). Between the trimmed V and J ends, which lost 2 bases and 0 bases, there was a span of 9 bases. Germline CDR1 is SGHRS and CDR2 is YFSETQ. CDR3 length: 15 residues. CDR3 loop: CASSLSGDSGNTIYF. The CDR3 coding sequence is TGCGCCAGCAGCTTATCAGGGGACTCTGGAAACACCATATATTTT. The variable domain in full, completed from reference TRBV5-1 and TRBJ1-3, reads KAGVTQTPRYLIKTRGQQVTLSCSPISGHRSVSWYQQTPGQGLQFLFEYFSETQRNKGNFPGRFSGRQFSNSRSEMNVSTLELGDSALYLCASSLSGDSGNTIYFGEGSWLTVV.